This entry lists 27 T cell receptor beta chains sequenced from one sample in a study of brain T cells in children with intractable seizures. Produced via immunoSEQ multiplex PCR; TCRdb's table is partial and in-frame only. The sample yields about 340,000 clones, over 85% seen once. Time point: blood from clinic visit 5 months post-surgery; TSC patient then seizure free. Here the sequenced sample was peripheral blood, taken less than 6 months after surgery. These receptors originate from a boy in the first two years of life with tuberous sclerosis and intractable seizures.

The chain recombines TRBV5-4 with TRBJ2-1, with TRBD2 as a possible D gene (5 bases). CDR1 and CDR2 from the germline V gene are SGHNT and YYREEE (reference sequence). This CDR3 is 12 amino acids long. Trimming left V 1 base short and J 9 bases short, with 8 bases between. This CDR3 reads CASSLTAGEQFF. The CDR3 DNA follows: TGTGCCAGCAGCTTGACCGCGGGTGAGCAGTTCTTC.

Only a few counts were recorded for this clone. The chain employs TRBV4-1 and TRBJ1-5; D not resolved. The CDR3 length is 16 residues. V was shortened by 2 bases and J by 0 bases, with 11 bases between the two germline ends. Germline loops: CDR1 MGHRA, CDR2 YSYEKL. CDR3 sequence (DNA): TGCGCCAGCAGCCAATCCGCGGGGTATAGCAATCAGCCCCAGCATTTT. Encoded protein: CASSQSAGYSNQPQHF.

V is TRBV5-4 and J is TRBJ2-3, with TRBD1 matching 12 bases. Germline values: CDR1 SGHNT, CDR2 YYREEE (reference sequence). Unmatched junction bases numbered 7, after V lost 5 bases and J lost 6 bases. This CDR3 comprises 15 residues. The CDR3 DNA sequence: TGTGCCAGCAGGTCCGGGACAGGGGGCTATGATACGCAGTATTTT. As protein: CASRSGTGGYDTQYF.

This chain joins TRBV7-8 and TRBJ1-4; D is perhaps TRBD1 (5 bases). From germline, CDR1 is SGHVS and CDR2 FQNEAQ. The CDR3 is made up of 16 amino acids. The V end was cut by 5 bases, the J end by 0 bases, with 13 bases between. The CDR3 bases are TGTGCCAGCAGCCTACTCACAGGAGCAACTAATGAAAAACTGTTTTTT. Translating gives CASSLLTGATNEKLFF.

This chain connects TRBV2 to TRBJ1-2, with TRBD1 identical over 10 bases. Germline lookup yields CDR1 SNHLY and CDR2 FYNNEI. V was pared by 6 bases and J by 4 bases, with 2 bases of the junction left unmatched. This CDR3 spans 13 amino acids. The CDR3 here is CASRRTGGYGYTF. The CDR3 region has the DNA TGTGCCAGCAGAAGGACAGGGGGCTATGGCTACACCTTC. Looking up the rest from reference TRBV2 and TRBJ1-2 gives the full variable domain: EPEVTQTPSHQVTQMGQEVILRCVPISNHLYFYWYRQILGQKVEFLVSFYNNEISEKSEIFDDQFSVERPDGSNFTLKIRSTKLEDSAMYFCASRRTGGYGYTFGSGTRLTVV.

This sequence joins TRBV19 and TRBJ2-7, with 8 nucleotides matching TRBD1. Germline values: CDR1 LNHDA, CDR2 SQIVND (reference sequence). CDR3 length: 15 amino acids. With 3 bases clipped from V and 0 bases from J, the junction kept 4 bases outside the gene matches. The CDR3, as DNA: TGTGCCAGTAGTATCGCCGGGACAGGCTCCTACGAGCAGTACTTC. Protein: CASSIAGTGSYEQYF.

This chain connects TRBV16 to TRBJ1-2; D is unresolved. Trimming pared 0 bases from V and 4 bases from J, leaving 9 bases between. The CDR3 contains 14 residues. The germline V gene has CDR1 KGHSY and CDR2 FQNENV. In DNA form, the CDR3 reads TGTGCCAGCAGCCAATCAAAGCTGCCCTATGGCTACACCTTC. It codes for CASSQSKLPYGYTF.

The J gene is TRBJ2-5, the V gene TRBV11-3, with 11 nucleotides matching TRBD2. Unmatched junction bases numbered 9, after V lost 2 bases and J lost 4 bases. Germline values: CDR1 SGHNT, CDR2 YENEEA. This CDR3 is built from 17 residues. The CDR3 DNA reads as TGTGCCAGCAGCTTATTTAGCGGGAGGGCCAGGGGAGAGACCCAGTACTTC. The encoded protein is CASSLFSGRARGETQYF.

The chain employs TRBV27 and TRBJ1-2; D perhaps matches TRBD1 (5 bases). CDR1 MNHEY and CDR2 SMNVEV come from the germline V gene (reference sequence). Trimming pared 0 bases from V and 0 bases from J, leaving 8 bases between. CDR3 size: 15 residues. The CDR3 loop reads CASSLSGTTNYGYTF. The CDR3, as DNA: TGTGCCAGCAGTTTATCAGGGACGACTAACTATGGCTACACCTTC.

The genes are TRBV14 and TRBJ2-5, with 14 bases lining up with TRBD2. The CDR3 is 15 residues long. V was clipped by 6 bases and J by 5 bases; unmatched bases: 5. The V gene's germline CDR1 is SGHDN and CDR2 FVKESK. The CDR3 loop is CASRPGTSGSETQYF. In DNA form, the CDR3 reads TGTGCCAGCAGGCCCGGGACTAGCGGGAGTGAGACCCAGTACTTC.

The chain uses TRBV30 and TRBJ1-6; D perhaps matches TRBD1 (6 bases). The V gene's germline CDR1 is GTSNPN and CDR2 SVGIG (reference sequence). Trimming stripped 2 bases from V and 4 bases from J, with 27 bases between. This CDR3 is built from 20 residues. This CDR3 reads CAWSPHLGGYSVPYNSPLHF. As DNA, the CDR3 is TGTGCCTGGAGTCCCCACCTTGGGGGCTACTCGGTCCCATATAATTCACCCCTCCACTTT.

This chain joins TRBV9 and TRBJ2-3; the D gene is possibly TRBD1 (5 bases). CDR3 length: 15 residues. Germline V CDR1 and CDR2: SGDLS, YYNGEE. The germline V and J ends were trimmed by 1 base and 4 bases, with 13 bases remaining between them. The CDR3 loop is CASSVRGFSADTQYF. CDR3 DNA: TGTGCCAGCAGCGTAAGGGGATTCAGCGCAGATACGCAGTATTTT.

The CDR3 sequence is CASSVSGEGANTEAFF. In DNA, the CDR3 is TGTGCCAGCAGCGTGTCGGGGGAAGGTGCGAACACTGAAGCTTTCTTT. The chain joins TRBV9 to TRBJ1-1; tentative D call: TRBD1 (5 bases). The CDR3 covers 16 residues. Germline CDR1 is SGDLS and CDR2 is YYNGEE. The V end was cut by 2 bases, the J end by 1 base, with 15 bases between.

The rearrangement uses TRBV24-1 and TRBJ2-1; 8 bases are shared with TRBD2. Germline lookup yields CDR1 KGHDR and CDR2 SFDVKD. This CDR3 has 15 amino acids. V was clipped by 6 bases and J by 6 bases; unmatched bases: 9. Here the CDR3 reads CATSPSGGPPNEQFF. The CDR3 bases are TGTGCCACCAGTCCCAGCGGGGGCCCGCCCAATGAGCAGTTCTTC.

The genes are TRBV6-2 or TRBV6-3 and TRBJ2-7; D is undetermined. This CDR3 has 13 amino acids. Germline CDR1 is MNHEY and CDR2 is SVGEGT. V lost 6 bases and J lost 7, with 16 bases in between. The DNA for the CDR3 is TGTGCCAGCAGCCCGACTTGGTCGTATGAGCAGTACTTC. Encoded protein: CASSPTWSYEQYF.

This clone occurred once. The chain couples TRBV9 to TRBJ1-6, with 7 bases that match TRBD1. J was trimmed by 7 bases and V by 5 bases; bases with no gene match: 6. The germline CDR1 and CDR2 sequences are SGDLS and YYNGEE. This CDR3 contains 14 residues. The CDR3 coding sequence is TGTGCCAGCAGGATGTCGGGACAGAATTCACCCCTCCACTTT. It is translated as CASRMSGQNSPLHF. The full variable domain, rest sourced from reference TRBV9 and TRBJ1-6, is DSGVTQTPKHLITATGQRVTLRCSPRSGDLSVYWYQQSLDQGLQFLIQYYNGEERAKGNILERFSAQQFPDLHSELNLSSLELGDSALYFCASRMSGQNSPLHFGNGTRLTVT.

V usage is TRBV2 and J usage is TRBJ2-5; 10 positions match TRBD2. This CDR3 comprises 14 residues. CDR1 is SNHLY and CDR2 is FYNNEI in the germline V gene. J was trimmed by 11 bases and V by 3 bases; bases with no gene match: 9. DNA for the CDR3: TGTGCCAGCAGTGAGGTAGCGGGAGGTTTCTTTCAGTACTTC. Translation gives CASSEVAGGFFQYF. Full variable domain (remainder filled in from reference TRBV2 and TRBJ2-5): EPEVTQTPSHQVTQMGQEVILRCVPISNHLYFYWYRQILGQKVEFLVSFYNNEISEKSEIFDDQFSVERPDGSNFTLKIRSTKLEDSAMYFCASSEVAGGFFQYFGPGTRLLVL.

CDR3 residues: CASSGTGTNYGYTF. The CDR3 DNA reads TGTGCCAGCAGCGGAACAGGGACCAACTATGGCTACACCTTC. The J gene is TRBJ1-2, the V gene TRBV5-6, with D possibly being TRBD1 (6 bases). Trimming took off 4 bases at V and 2 bases at J, with 12 bases between the two ends. The CDR3 is 14 amino acids. Germline CDR1 and CDR2: SGHDT and YYEEEE.

The rearrangement uses TRBV7-9 and TRBJ1-2, with 8 positions matching TRBD1. Germline V gives CDR1 SEHNR, CDR2 FQNEAQ (reference sequence). The CDR3 is 17 residues long. With 0 bases clipped from V and 5 bases from J, the junction kept 11 bases outside the gene matches. As DNA, the CDR3 is TGTGCCAGCAGCTTAGCGATGGGCCGGGACAGGACTTATGGCTACACCTTC. It encodes CASSLAMGRDRTYGYTF.

The chain links TRBV7-9 to TRBJ1-2, with a weak D call TRBD1 (5 bases). The CDR3 is made up of 11 amino acids. V was shortened by 4 bases and J by 5 bases, with 5 bases between the two germline ends. Germline CDR1 SEHNR, CDR2 FQNEAQ (reference sequence). CDR3 bases: TGTGCCAGCAGCTCAGGGTATGGCTACACCTTC. Amino acids: CASSSGYGYTF.

Only one count was recorded for this clone. The gene calls are TRBV25-1 and TRBJ1-1, with D uncertain. The germline V gene has CDR1 MGHDK and CDR2 SYGVNS. CDR3 size: 13 residues. Deletions cut 7 bases from V and 7 bases from J, with 16 bases between. CDR3 in DNA: TGTGCCAGCACCCTACGGGAACGAGATGAAGCTTTCTTT. It specifies CASTLRERDEAFF.

The rearrangement links TRBV5-4 to TRBJ2-1; D gene uncertain. This CDR3 has 14 amino acids. Trimming shortened V by 2 bases and J by 1 base, and 7 bases separated the two germline ends. Germline CDR1 is SGHNT and CDR2 is YYREEE (reference sequence). CDR3: CASSLLGSYNEQFF. CDR3 bases: TGTGCCAGCAGCTTATTAGGATCCTACAATGAGCAGTTCTTC.

The chain uses TRBV5-4 and TRBJ2-5, with 8 bases aligning to TRBD1. This CDR3 is built from 17 residues. Germline CDR1 is SGHNT and CDR2 is YYREEE (reference sequence). V gave up 1 base and J gave up 2 bases; unmatched junction bases: 10. For the CDR3, the DNA is TGTGCCAGCAGCTTGCTTAGGGGGGACAGGAAGCAAGAGACCCAGTACTTC. It specifies CASSLLRGDRKQETQYF.

V is TRBV3-1 (or the pseudogene TRBV3-2) and J is TRBJ2-5, with 13 bases matching TRBD2. The germline V gene encodes CDR1 LGHDT and CDR2 YNNKEL (reference sequence). The CDR3 is made up of 16 amino acids. V lost 3 bases and J lost 5; bases outside the gene matches: 6. The DNA for the CDR3 is TGTGCCAGCAGCCACGGACTAGCGGGAGCCCAGGAGACCCAGTACTTC. It is translated as CASSHGLAGAQETQYF.

The chain links TRBV24-1 to TRBJ2-5; D is perhaps TRBD2 (6 bases). The CDR3 is 13 residues long. The germline V and J ends were trimmed by 4 bases and 5 bases, with 10 bases remaining between them. CDR1 is KGHDR, CDR2 SFDVKD, per germline. This CDR3 reads CATSEGRGETQYF. The DNA for the CDR3 is TGTGCCACCAGTGAGGGACGGGGGGAGACCCAGTACTTC.

V is TRBV7-2 and J is TRBJ2-3; 9 bases match TRBD2. Trimming took 8 bases from V and 3 from J; bases not matched to a gene: 9. This CDR3 region has 15 residues. The germline CDR1 and CDR2 sequences are SGHTA and FQGNSA. Here the CDR3 DNA reads TGTGCCAGCTATCGCGGGGGGGCCGAGACAGATACGCAGTATTTT. Its protein product is CASYRGGAETDTQYF.

This sequence joins TRBV27 and TRBJ2-7; TRBD2 might be the D (6 bases). The CDR3 totals 15 residues. Trimming took off 3 bases at V and 2 bases at J, with 14 bases between the two ends. CDR1 is MNHEY, CDR2 SMNVEV, per germline (reference sequence). CDR3 DNA: TGTGCCAGCAGTTTCGGGGGACCGACTACCTACGAGCAGTACTTC. Protein product: CASSFGGPTTYEQYF.